The clone carrying this TCR beta chain occurred a few times. The data were obtained in a study of early T cells in non-severe SARS-CoV-2 infection. Study background: Sequenced material consisted of bulk RNA (from unsorted whole blood), and chains were unpaired.

Individual cDNA molecules were tagged with unique molecular identifiers, the study reported. TCRdb re-called the 5' RACE reads through MiXCR, storing one row per CDR3 protein. The sample consists of about 54,000 distinct CDR3 sequences, 6.5% to 7.5% of them appearing once. The TCR was taken from an adult who was a healthcare worker with PCR-confirmed SARS-CoV-2 infection or an uninfected control (not recorded which). Sequences were derived from whole blood, sampled at baseline.

This CDR3 reads CASSPWQGAISGNTIYF. Here the CDR3 DNA reads TGTGCCAGCTCACCGTGGCAGGGCGCTATCTCTGGAAACACCATATATTTT. This chain uses TRBV18 with TRBJ1-3; tentatively, D is TRBD1 (5 bases). CDR3 size: 17 residues. V was pared by 3 bases and J by 0 bases, with 15 bases between. Germline CDR1 KGHSH, CDR2 LQKENI.